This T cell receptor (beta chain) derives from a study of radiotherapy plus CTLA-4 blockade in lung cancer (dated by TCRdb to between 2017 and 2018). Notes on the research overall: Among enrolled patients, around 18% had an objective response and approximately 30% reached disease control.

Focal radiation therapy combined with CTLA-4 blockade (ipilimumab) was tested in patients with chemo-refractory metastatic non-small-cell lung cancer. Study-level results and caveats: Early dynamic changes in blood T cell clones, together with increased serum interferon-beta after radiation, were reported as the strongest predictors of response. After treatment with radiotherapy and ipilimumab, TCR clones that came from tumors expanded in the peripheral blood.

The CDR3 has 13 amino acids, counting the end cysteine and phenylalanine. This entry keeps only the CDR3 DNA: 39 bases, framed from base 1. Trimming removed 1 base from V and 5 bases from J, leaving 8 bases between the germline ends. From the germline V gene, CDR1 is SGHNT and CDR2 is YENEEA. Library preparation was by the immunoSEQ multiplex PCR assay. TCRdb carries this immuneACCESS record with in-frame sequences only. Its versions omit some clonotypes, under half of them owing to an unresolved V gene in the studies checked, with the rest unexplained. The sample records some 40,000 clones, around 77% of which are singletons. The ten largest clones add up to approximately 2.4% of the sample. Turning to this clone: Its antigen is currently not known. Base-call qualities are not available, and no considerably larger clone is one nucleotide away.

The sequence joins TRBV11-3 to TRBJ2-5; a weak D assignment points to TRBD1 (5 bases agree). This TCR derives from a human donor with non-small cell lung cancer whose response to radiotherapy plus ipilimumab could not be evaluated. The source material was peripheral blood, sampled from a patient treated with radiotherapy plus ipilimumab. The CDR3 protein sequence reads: CASSLAGYETQYF. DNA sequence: TGTGCCAGCAGCTTAGCAGGGTACGAGACCCAGTACTTC.